This passage covers 23 T cell receptor beta chains from one sample sequenced in a study of cytomegalovirus exposure and HLA in healthy donors. Researchers ran the PCR with 60 Vbeta and 13 Jbeta primers. Assay used: immunoSEQ multiplex PCR; TCRdb lists only in-frame clones, some missing. The repertoire holds some 180,000 clones, with roughly four fifths as singletons. The sample consisted of PBMCs. These receptors were obtained from a middle-aged man in good health and CMV-seropositive.

This chain connects TRBV7-9 to TRBJ2-6; 7 bases are a match to TRBD1. Germline V CDR1 and CDR2: SEHNR, FQNEAQ (reference sequence). This CDR3 has 17 amino acids. With 2 bases clipped from V and 0 bases from J, the junction kept 4 bases outside the gene matches. In nucleotides, the CDR3 is TGTGCCAGCAGCTTAAAGGGACAGTTCTCTGGGGCCAACGTCCTGACTTTC. Translated: CASSLKGQFSGANVLTF.

The genes are TRBV19 and TRBJ2-2; 8 bases are shared with TRBD2. Germline V lookup: CDR1 LNHDA, CDR2 SQIVND (reference sequence). V lost 0 bases and J lost 5; bases outside the gene matches: 8. The CDR3 is made up of 17 amino acids. CDR3 in amino acids: CASSIDSAGGGTGELFF. CDR3 sequence (DNA): TGTGCCAGTAGTATAGATTCGGCGGGAGGTGGTACCGGGGAGCTGTTTTTT.

This chain joins TRBV27 and TRBJ2-5; D unclear. This CDR3 is 12 amino acids long. Germline V CDR1 and CDR2: MNHEY, SMNVEV (reference sequence). Trimming removed 8 bases from V and 2 bases from J, with 9 bases in between. The CDR3 protein is CASAALQETQYF. The CDR3 DNA reads as TGTGCCAGCGCCGCCCTACAAGAGACCCAGTACTTC.

V usage is TRBV2 and J usage is TRBJ2-5; 10 bases line up with TRBD1. V was pared by 8 bases and J by 3 bases, with 9 bases of the junction left unmatched. There are 15 residues in the CDR3. CDR1 and CDR2 from the germline V gene are SNHLY and FYNNEI. The CDR3 loop reads CASGTGTGEKETQYF. In DNA, the CDR3 is TGTGCCAGCGGGACCGGGACAGGGGAAAAAGAGACCCAGTACTTC.

This sequence joins TRBV11-2 and TRBJ1-5; D is undetermined. The CDR3 covers 15 residues. CDR1 is SGHAT, CDR2 FQNNGV, per germline. V was shortened by 1 base and J by 2 bases, with 9 bases between the two germline ends. The CDR3 sequence is CASSLAGVGNQPQHF. The DNA of the CDR3 is TGTGCCAGCAGCTTAGCCGGGGTGGGCAATCAGCCCCAGCATTTT.

This clone appeared once. The J gene is TRBJ2-1, the V gene TRBV11-2, with 11 bases that match TRBD2. The V gene end was trimmed by 5 bases and the J gene end by 8 bases; junction bases not matched to a gene: 8. The CDR3 has 15 amino acids. Germline loops: CDR1 SGHAT, CDR2 FQNNGV. CDR3 DNA: TGTGCCAGCAGCCAACTAGCGGGAGTTGGCTATGAGCAGTTCTTC. Residues: CASSQLAGVGYEQFF.

This sequence joins TRBV11-2 and TRBJ2-7; 15 positions match TRBD2. With 2 bases clipped from V and 9 bases from J, the junction kept 8 bases outside the gene matches. Germline V gene lookup returns CDR1 SGHAT and CDR2 FQNNGV. CDR3 length equals 16 residues. CDR3 sequence: CASSLSGTSGRKGQYF. The CDR3 nucleotides read TGTGCCAGCAGCTTATCCGGGACTAGCGGGAGGAAGGGGCAGTACTTC.

The V call is TRBV9, the J call TRBJ1-3, with D uncertain. The V and J ends lost 3 bases and 0 bases respectively, with 10 bases between them. The CDR3 loop spans 15 amino acids. CDR1 is SGDLS and CDR2 is YYNGEE in the germline V gene. The CDR3 here is CASSARGVSGNTIYF. CDR3 DNA sequence: TGTGCCAGCAGCGCCCGGGGTGTCTCTGGAAACACCATATATTTT.

This clone turned up a few times. V gene TRBV5-1 combines with J gene TRBJ1-1; D gene unclear. The CDR3 covers 15 residues. Germline values: CDR1 SGHRS, CDR2 YFSETQ. Trimming pared 5 bases from V and 2 bases from J, leaving 16 bases between. For the CDR3, the DNA is TGCGCCAGCAGATTCTCGGGGAGGGCCAACACTGAAGCTTTCTTT. Its translation: CASRFSGRANTEAFF.

The V and J genes are TRBV7-9 and TRBJ2-1, with TRBD2 matching over 8 bases. CDR1 and CDR2 from the germline V gene are SEHNR and FQNEAQ (reference sequence). The CDR3 is 16 amino acids. Trimming took 3 bases from V and 1 from J; bases not matched to a gene: 5. CDR3 in amino acids: CASSFILADSYNEQFF. Here the CDR3 DNA reads TGTGCCAGCAGCTTCATACTAGCGGATTCCTACAATGAGCAGTTCTTC.

The rearrangement links TRBV2 to TRBJ2-5; 9 bases fit TRBD2. The CDR3 runs 13 residues. Losses at the gene ends were 7 bases for V and 3 bases for J; bases not matched to a gene: 3. The germline CDR1 and CDR2 sequences are SNHLY and FYNNEI. CDR3 amino acids: CASKIAGEETQYF. CDR3 nucleotide sequence: TGTGCCAGCAAAATAGCGGGGGAAGAGACCCAGTACTTC.

The chain links TRBV5-5 to TRBJ2-5; D is perhaps TRBD2 (7 bases). Germline V CDR1 and CDR2: SGHKS, YYEKEE (reference sequence). The ends were cut back, 3 bases at V and 5 bases at J, with 11 bases in the middle. CDR3 size: 13 residues. This CDR3 is CASSWTRGETQYF. The CDR3 DNA follows: TGTGCCAGCAGCTGGACTAGGGGGGAGACCCAGTACTTC.

The V gene is TRBV4-1, the J gene TRBJ2-7, with 8 bases fitting TRBD2. V shed 4 bases, J shed 2 bases, and the junction held 1 base outside the gene matches. Germline values: CDR1 MGHRA, CDR2 YSYEKL. The CDR3 has 13 residues. The CDR3: CASSLSGTYEQYF. The CDR3 nucleotides are TGCGCCAGCAGCCTTAGCGGGACCTACGAGCAGTACTTC.

The chain combines TRBV7-3 with TRBJ2-1; D gene unclear. CDR3 length equals 15 residues. V was cut by 5 bases and J by 2 bases, with 13 bases left in between. CDR1 and CDR2 (germline): SGHTA, FQGTGA. Written as DNA, the CDR3 is TGTGCCAGCAGCCTTATATGGGCCCCCTACAATGAGCAGTTCTTC. It codes for CASSLIWAPYNEQFF.

V is TRBV7-9 and J is TRBJ2-5; 10 nucleotides match TRBD2. J gave up 5 bases and V 1 base, and 7 bases lay outside the gene matches. The CDR3 is 16 amino acids. Looked up from germline, CDR1 is SEHNR and CDR2 is FQNEAQ (reference sequence). The CDR3 loop is CASSLGSGGARETQYF. CDR3 nucleotide sequence: TGTGCCAGCAGCTTAGGCAGCGGGGGGGCAAGGGAGACCCAGTACTTC. The variable domain in full, with the rest retrieved from reference TRBV7-9 and TRBJ2-5, is DTGVSQNPRHKITKRGQNVTFRCDPISEHNRLYWYRQTLGQGPEFLTYFQNEAQLEKSRLLSDRFSAERPKGSFSTLEIQRTEQGDSAMYLCASSLGSGGARETQYFGPGTRLLVL.

Comments on this clone: The sample has other DNA sequences that encode this CDR3 too. V usage is TRBV19 and J usage is TRBJ2-3, with TRBD2 identical over 8 bases. This CDR3 comprises 15 residues. V was clipped by 7 bases and J by 3 bases; unmatched bases: 9. In germline, CDR1 is LNHDA, CDR2 SQIVND (reference sequence). CDR3 loop: CASKTGGGTTDTQYF. The DNA of the CDR3 is TGTGCCAGTAAGACCGGGGGGGGGACTACAGATACGCAGTATTTT.

This chain joins TRBV7-6 and TRBJ2-7; D is perhaps TRBD1 (6 bases). The CDR3 is 15 amino acids. Per germline, CDR1 SGHVS and CDR2 FNYEAQ. V lost 0 bases and J lost 0, with 9 bases in between. The CDR3 is CASSLAQGTSYEQYF. CDR3 nucleotide sequence: TGTGCCAGCAGCTTAGCTCAGGGGACCTCCTACGAGCAGTACTTC.

With regard to this clone: The conserved closing phenylalanine or tryptophan is absent in this CDR3, likely reflecting a read error. J is TRBJ2-7 and V is TRBV11-2, with 13 positions matching TRBD2. This CDR3 comprises 16 residues. Germline CDR1 SGHAT, CDR2 FQNNGV. The ends lost 5 bases at V and 5 bases at J; junction bases unmatched: 9. This CDR3 reads CASSPLLAGGRNEQYL. Here the CDR3 DNA reads TGTGCCAGCAGCCCCCTACTAGCGGGGGGGCGGAACGAGCAGTACCTC.

The chain has TRBV11-3 and TRBJ1-1, with a weak D call TRBD1 (5 bases). V was shortened by 8 bases and J by 1 base, with 11 bases between the two germline ends. CDR1 SGHNT and CDR2 YENEEA come from the germline V gene. This CDR3 is built from 13 residues. As DNA, the CDR3 is TGTGCCAGCCAAGGGGTAGAGAACACTGAAGCTTTCTTT. Its protein is CASQGVENTEAFF.

The chain is built from TRBV9 and TRBJ2-1, with a possible D match to TRBD2 (6 bases). From germline, CDR1 is SGDLS and CDR2 YYNGEE. V was clipped by 0 bases and J by 5 bases, with 9 bases between them. The CDR3 extends over 14 amino acids. Here the CDR3 DNA reads TGTGCCAGCAGCGTAGGGCGGGGTCACAATGAGCAGTTCTTC. This sequence encodes CASSVGRGHNEQFF.

The chain carries TRBV5-1 and TRBJ2-3, with D possibly being TRBD2 (7 bases). The germline V gene has CDR1 SGHRS and CDR2 YFSETQ. Between the trimmed V and J ends, which lost 0 bases and 1 base, there was a span of 9 bases. The CDR3 has 15 residues. As DNA, the CDR3 is TGCGCCAGCAGCTTGGCCGGGGGGCGCACAGATACGCAGTATTTT. It codes for CASSLAGGRTDTQYF. Full variable domain (remainder filled in from reference TRBV5-1 and TRBJ2-3): KAGVTQTPRYLIKTRGQQVTLSCSPISGHRSVSWYQQTPGQGLQFLFEYFSETQRNKGNFPGRFSGRQFSNSRSEMNVSTLELGDSALYLCASSLAGGRTDTQYFGPGTRLTVL.

In its sample, this clone was seen a few times. The rearrangement joins TRBV5-4 to TRBJ1-5, with D perhaps matching TRBD1 (5 bases). The CDR3 is made up of 15 amino acids. Trimming cost V 4 bases and J 4 bases, with 15 bases left between them. Germline V gene lookup returns CDR1 SGHNT and CDR2 YYREEE (reference sequence). CDR3 DNA sequence: TGTGCCAGCAGCCAGGGTACGGGTCAAAATCAGCCCCAGCATTTT. Translating it yields CASSQGTGQNQPQHF.

The chain carries TRBV12-5 and TRBJ1-6, with D possibly being TRBD1 (5 bases). The CDR3 has 15 residues. The V gene's germline CDR1 is LGHNT and CDR2 FRNRAP. V was trimmed by 2 bases and J by 6 bases, leaving 11 bases between them. In nucleotides, the CDR3 is TGTGCTAGTGGTTTGTTTACAGGCACTAATTCACCCCTCCACTTT. Translated: CASGLFTGTNSPLHF.